What follows is one T cell receptor (beta chain) and its context. Its specificity is not known. TCRdb reanalyzed the 5' RACE reads and collapses them to one entry per CDR3 protein, without DNA. The specimen's table records a few hundred thousand distinct CDR3 sequences. The CDR3 consists of 14 residues. The germline V gene has CDR1 DFQATT and CDR2 SNEGSKA (reference sequence). The data were obtained in a study of T cells expressing NK-cell markers. Study details: Among eight sequenced donors, seven carried HCMV seropositivity while one was seronegative. General study points: These clonotypes, the leaders elsewhere, also led the CD3+CD56-NKG2C+ fraction in several donors.

The sample comprised blood T cells: a sorted CD56 or NKG2C T cell subset, CD4+ or CD8+ T cells, or bulk PBMC T cells (not recorded which). The gene calls are TRBV20-1 and TRBJ1-3; TCRdb's D call of TRBD1 is untestable without DNA. This receptor was obtained from a man younger than 30 in good health. The CDR3 spells CSAPGTGSGNTIYF.